These T cell receptor beta chains were read from a single sample in a study of identical twins. TCRdb redid the calling of the 5' RACE reads with MiXCR, one entry per CDR3 protein. The profile covers some 1,700,000 distinct CDR3 sequences, with less than 35% appearing a single time and 0.25% to 0.3% taken by the ten largest. The sample consisted of cord blood. These receptor sequences come from a newborn girl in good health. Both conserved end residues are part of each CDR3. The D gene is left open where the match is weak. Size is omitted from some rows. Given values are once, few, many or a class for expanded clones.

D gene	clone size	V gene	J gene	CDR3 DNA	CDR3 protein
TRBD1	.	TRBV7-6	TRBJ1-4	TGTGCCAGCAGCTCACACGGGACAGGGTTCGAAAAACTGTTTTTT	CASSSHGTGFEKLFF
TRBD2	.	TRBV20-1	TRBJ2-7	TGCAGTGCTAGAGATCTCCCTAGCGGGAGGTGGTGGTACGAGCAGTACTTC	CSARDLPSGRWWYEQYF
.	few	TRBV20-1	TRBJ2-3	TGCAGTGCTAGACAAAAAACTTACACAGATACGCAGTATTTT	CSARQKTYTDTQYF
.	.	TRBV5-1	TRBJ1-2	TGCGCCAGCAGCTTGGAGGCAGGGAGAGGCTACACCTTC	CASSLEAGRGYTF
TRBD1	.	TRBV2	TRBJ2-5	TGTGCCGCAGACAGGGGTCAAGAGACCCAGTACTTC	CAADRGQETQYF
TRBD1	.	TRBV20-1	TRBJ2-5	TGCAGTGCCCGGACAGGGATGCCTCAAGAGACCCAGTACTTC	CSARTGMPQETQYF
.	.	TRBV12-3/TRBV12-4	TRBJ2-1	TGTGCCAGCAGTCTTCAGGGATTGTGGCGTTATGAGCAGTTCTTC	CASSLQGLWRYEQFF
.	.	TRBV20-1	TRBJ2-4	TGCAGTGCTAGAGATGTGGAGCAGTACTTC	CSARDVEQYF
TRBD1	.	TRBV10-3	TRBJ1-1	TGTGCCATCAGTAACGACAGGGAGAACACTGAAGCTTTCTTT	CAISNDRENTEAFF
.	.	TRBV4-2	TRBJ2-2	TGTGCCAGCAGCCCCGCAAGGGGGGAGAACACCGGGGAGCTGTTTTTT	CASSPARGENTGELFF
.	.	TRBV20-1	TRBJ2-7	TGCAGTGCTAGAGATGGGGGAGGATACAATGAGCAGTACTTC	CSARDGGGYNEQYF
.	few	TRBV6-5	TRBJ2-7	TGTGCCAGCAGTTACGGCGGGGTTTCCCACAATGAGCAGTACTTC	CASSYGGVSHNEQYF
TRBD1	.	TRBV6-5	TRBJ2-7	TGTGCCAGCGCCTACGGACAGGGATCCCACGAGCAGTACTTC	CASAYGQGSHEQYF
.	.	TRBV10-3	TRBJ2-1	TGTGCCTCAACCGGCACGGACGGAGCGTACAATGAGCAGTTCTTC	CASTGTDGAYNEQFF
.	.	TRBV30	TRBJ1-1	TGTGCCCGGAGTGTAGTGGGGTTGTACACTGAAGCTTTCTTT	CARSVVGLYTEAFF
TRBD2	.	TRBV11-2	TRBJ2-7	TGTGCCAGCAGCTTTCGTAGGACTCCGGGACTAGCGTCTTACGAGCAGTACTTC	CASSFRRTPGLASYEQYF
TRBD1	.	TRBV9	TRBJ2-3	TGTGCCAGCAGCCCCATTTACCCGACAGGGGGTAAGACAGATACGCAGTATTTT	CASSPIYPTGGKTDTQYF
TRBD1	few	TRBV20-1	TRBJ1-1	TGCAGTGCTCCTCGACAGGGAGGACAAGCTTTCTTT	CSAPRQGGQAFF
TRBD2	few	TRBV12-3/TRBV12-4	TRBJ2-2	TGTGCCAGCACTAGCGGGAGGGCCACCGGGGAGCTGTTTTTT	CASTSGRATGELFF
TRBD2	few	TRBV28	TRBJ2-7	TGTGCCAGCAGTCTAGCGGGAAGGTTCAATGAGCAGTACTTC	CASSLAGRFNEQYF
.	few	TRBV28	TRBJ1-1	TGTGCCAGCACCAAACAGGCTATCCCAATGAACACTGAAGCTTTCTTT	CASTKQAIPMNTEAFF
.	few	TRBV5-1	TRBJ2-2	TGCGCCAGCAGCTATCTTCTAAACACCGGGGAGCTGTTTTTT	CASSYLLNTGELFF
.	many	TRBV11-2	TRBJ2-1	TGTGCCAGCAGCTTAGATCGGAGGACTGAGCAGTTCTTC	CASSLDRRTEQFF
TRBD2	.	TRBV6-1	TRBJ2-5	TGTGCCAGCAGTGAGTGGGGACTAGCGGTTCAAGAGACCCAGTACTTC	CASSEWGLAVQETQYF
TRBD2	.	TRBV7-8	TRBJ2-3	TGTGCCGGCAGCTTAGGGAGGGAAGCAGATACGCAGTATTTT	CAGSLGREADTQYF
.	few	TRBV25-1	TRBJ2-7	TGTGCCAGCAGTGAAAGCCCCCAGTCCTACGAGCAGTACTTC	CASSESPQSYEQYF
.	many	TRBV7-7	TRBJ2-5	TGTGCCAGCAGTTTAAGGGGCAGAGAAGAGACCCAGTACTTC	CASSLRGREETQYF
.	.	TRBV10-3	TRBJ1-1	TGTGCCATCAGTGACCAAGGAGTCGGGGGCACTGAAGCTTTCTTT	CAISDQGVGGTEAFF
.	.	TRBV4-1	TRBJ1-1	TGCGCCAGCAGCCAAGTCCAGGACACTGAAGCTTTCTTT	CASSQVQDTEAFF
.	.	TRBV5-1	TRBJ1-1	TGCGCCAGCAGCTTGAGGCAGGAGGGCACTGAAGCTTTCTTT	CASSLRQEGTEAFF
.	.	TRBV20-1	TRBJ2-4	TGCAGTGCCGCCCTCGGAAACATTCAGTACTTC	CSAALGNIQYF
.	.	TRBV4-1	TRBJ2-3	TGCGCCAGCAGCCAAAGAGGGCCGTACCGAGGTGCAGATACGCAGTATTTT	CASSQRGPYRGADTQYF
.	few	TRBV20-1	TRBJ2-3	TGCAGTGCTAGAGGTCCGGGACTCCTTACGCAGTATTTT	CSARGPGLLTQYF
.	.	TRBV20-1	TRBJ1-1	TGCAGTGCTAGAGGGGGATCCGGCACTGAAGCTTTCTTT	CSARGGSGTEAFF
.	few	TRBV4-1	TRBJ1-6	TGCGCCAGCAGCCAAGCTAGCACAGGGACTCGGAATTCACCCCTCCACTTT	CASSQASTGTRNSPLHF
TRBD1	few	TRBV29-1	TRBJ1-1	TGCAGCGTTGAAGGTTCCAGGGGGGGTGGCACTGAAGCTTTCTTT	CSVEGSRGGGTEAFF
TRBD2	many	TRBV4-2	TRBJ2-5	TGTGCCAGCAGTCCGGCGGGGACTACCCAAGAGACCCAGTACTTC	CASSPAGTTQETQYF
TRBD1	once	TRBV12-3/TRBV12-4	TRBJ1-3	TGTGCCAGCAGACGGACAGGCTCTGGAAACACCATATATTTT	CASRRTGSGNTIYF
.	few	TRBV12-3/TRBV12-4	TRBJ2-7	TGTGCCAGCAGCCCAGTCCACCTCTACAATGAGCAGTACTTC	CASSPVHLYNEQYF
.	.	TRBV7-2	TRBJ2-7	TGTGCCAGCAGCTTAGAGGGGGTCGGCGAGCAGTACTTC	CASSLEGVGEQYF
TRBD1	.	TRBV10-3	TRBJ1-4	TGTGCCATCAGCGGGACAGGGACCGAAAAACTGTTTTTT	CAISGTGTEKLFF
.	.	TRBV28	TRBJ2-6	TGTGCCAGCAGTTTATCATTCTCGGTTGGGGGGGCCAACGTCCTGACTTTC	CASSLSFSVGGANVLTF
TRBD2	.	TRBV5-1	TRBJ2-1	TGCGCCAGCATTCCAGCGGGAGAGGGTGAGCAGTTCTTC	CASIPAGEGEQFF
.	few	TRBV20-1	TRBJ2-5	TGCAGTGCTAGAGATCACCGGGGTGGGTTATTTCGGACCCAGTACTTC	CSARDHRGGLFRTQYF
TRBD1	few	TRBV10-2	TRBJ2-5	TGCGCCAGCAGTGAGAGGACAGGATTACGTTGGGAGACCCAGTACTTC	CASSERTGLRWETQYF
.	many	TRBV15	TRBJ2-3	TGTGCCACCCTCGGGACACCTAGCACAGATACGCAGTATTTT	CATLGTPSTDTQYF
.	.	TRBV4-2	TRBJ2-5	TGTGCCAGCAGCCAACAGGAACGGGAGCTTGAGACCCAGTACTTC	CASSQQERELETQYF
TRBD2	.	TRBV28	TRBJ2-1	TGTGCCAGCAGTCCCTTTTTGAGAAAGCGGGAGGGCCGGAATGAGCAGTTCTTC	CASSPFLRKREGRNEQFF
.	.	TRBV12-3/TRBV12-4	TRBJ1-5	TGTGCCAGCAGCGCCACAGGAGGCAATCTGCCCCAGCATTTT	CASSATGGNLPQHF
.	.	TRBV6-1	TRBJ2-7	TGTGCCAGCAGTGTAAGGGGGGGCTACCGTCACGAGCAGTACTTC	CASSVRGGYRHEQYF
TRBD1	.	TRBV10-3	TRBJ1-1	TGTGCCATCAGAGCCCCTGGGACAGGTGAAGCTTTCTTT	CAIRAPGTGEAFF